This TCR beta chain was sequenced in a study of T cell responses to AZD1222 COVID-19 vaccine. Across the whole study: Second-dose groups at about 4 or about 12 weeks were pooled.

The CDR3 runs to 15 residues. CDR1 is SGHRS and CDR2 is YFSETQ in the germline V gene. The V and J ends lost 2 bases and 3 bases respectively, with 14 bases between them. Concerning this clone itself: What it binds is unknown.

Findings of the study overall: Regions left unmutated in variants are reportedly the target of nearly half of spike-specific TCRs. Just a handful of people given AZD1222 tested seropositive at baseline. Clonal diversity may have been underestimated, and the donors were mostly white British, with more females than males.

Produced via immunoSEQ multiplex PCR; TCRdb's table is partial and in-frame only. This sample has some 110,000 clones, with roughly nine tenths found just once. The starting material was peripheral blood, obtained on day 0 of AZD1222 vaccination. The rearrangement links TRBV5-1 to TRBJ1-1; D might be TRBD1 (6 bases). The source is an adult in good health. CDR3 sequence reads: CASSFGLQGDTEAFF. The CDR3 DNA is TGCGCCAGCAGCTTTGGGTTACAGGGAGACACTGAAGCTTTCTTT.